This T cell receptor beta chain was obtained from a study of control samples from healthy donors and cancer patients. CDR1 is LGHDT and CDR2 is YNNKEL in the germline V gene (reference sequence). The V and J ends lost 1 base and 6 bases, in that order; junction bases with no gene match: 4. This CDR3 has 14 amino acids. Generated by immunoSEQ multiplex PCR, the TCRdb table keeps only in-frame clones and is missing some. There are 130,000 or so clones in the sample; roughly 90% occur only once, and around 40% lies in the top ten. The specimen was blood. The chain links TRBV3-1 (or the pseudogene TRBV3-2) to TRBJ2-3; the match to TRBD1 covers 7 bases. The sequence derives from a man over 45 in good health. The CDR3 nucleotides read TGTGCCAGCAGCCAAGGACAGGGTCGGGATACGCAGTATTTT. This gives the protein CASSQGQGRDTQYF.